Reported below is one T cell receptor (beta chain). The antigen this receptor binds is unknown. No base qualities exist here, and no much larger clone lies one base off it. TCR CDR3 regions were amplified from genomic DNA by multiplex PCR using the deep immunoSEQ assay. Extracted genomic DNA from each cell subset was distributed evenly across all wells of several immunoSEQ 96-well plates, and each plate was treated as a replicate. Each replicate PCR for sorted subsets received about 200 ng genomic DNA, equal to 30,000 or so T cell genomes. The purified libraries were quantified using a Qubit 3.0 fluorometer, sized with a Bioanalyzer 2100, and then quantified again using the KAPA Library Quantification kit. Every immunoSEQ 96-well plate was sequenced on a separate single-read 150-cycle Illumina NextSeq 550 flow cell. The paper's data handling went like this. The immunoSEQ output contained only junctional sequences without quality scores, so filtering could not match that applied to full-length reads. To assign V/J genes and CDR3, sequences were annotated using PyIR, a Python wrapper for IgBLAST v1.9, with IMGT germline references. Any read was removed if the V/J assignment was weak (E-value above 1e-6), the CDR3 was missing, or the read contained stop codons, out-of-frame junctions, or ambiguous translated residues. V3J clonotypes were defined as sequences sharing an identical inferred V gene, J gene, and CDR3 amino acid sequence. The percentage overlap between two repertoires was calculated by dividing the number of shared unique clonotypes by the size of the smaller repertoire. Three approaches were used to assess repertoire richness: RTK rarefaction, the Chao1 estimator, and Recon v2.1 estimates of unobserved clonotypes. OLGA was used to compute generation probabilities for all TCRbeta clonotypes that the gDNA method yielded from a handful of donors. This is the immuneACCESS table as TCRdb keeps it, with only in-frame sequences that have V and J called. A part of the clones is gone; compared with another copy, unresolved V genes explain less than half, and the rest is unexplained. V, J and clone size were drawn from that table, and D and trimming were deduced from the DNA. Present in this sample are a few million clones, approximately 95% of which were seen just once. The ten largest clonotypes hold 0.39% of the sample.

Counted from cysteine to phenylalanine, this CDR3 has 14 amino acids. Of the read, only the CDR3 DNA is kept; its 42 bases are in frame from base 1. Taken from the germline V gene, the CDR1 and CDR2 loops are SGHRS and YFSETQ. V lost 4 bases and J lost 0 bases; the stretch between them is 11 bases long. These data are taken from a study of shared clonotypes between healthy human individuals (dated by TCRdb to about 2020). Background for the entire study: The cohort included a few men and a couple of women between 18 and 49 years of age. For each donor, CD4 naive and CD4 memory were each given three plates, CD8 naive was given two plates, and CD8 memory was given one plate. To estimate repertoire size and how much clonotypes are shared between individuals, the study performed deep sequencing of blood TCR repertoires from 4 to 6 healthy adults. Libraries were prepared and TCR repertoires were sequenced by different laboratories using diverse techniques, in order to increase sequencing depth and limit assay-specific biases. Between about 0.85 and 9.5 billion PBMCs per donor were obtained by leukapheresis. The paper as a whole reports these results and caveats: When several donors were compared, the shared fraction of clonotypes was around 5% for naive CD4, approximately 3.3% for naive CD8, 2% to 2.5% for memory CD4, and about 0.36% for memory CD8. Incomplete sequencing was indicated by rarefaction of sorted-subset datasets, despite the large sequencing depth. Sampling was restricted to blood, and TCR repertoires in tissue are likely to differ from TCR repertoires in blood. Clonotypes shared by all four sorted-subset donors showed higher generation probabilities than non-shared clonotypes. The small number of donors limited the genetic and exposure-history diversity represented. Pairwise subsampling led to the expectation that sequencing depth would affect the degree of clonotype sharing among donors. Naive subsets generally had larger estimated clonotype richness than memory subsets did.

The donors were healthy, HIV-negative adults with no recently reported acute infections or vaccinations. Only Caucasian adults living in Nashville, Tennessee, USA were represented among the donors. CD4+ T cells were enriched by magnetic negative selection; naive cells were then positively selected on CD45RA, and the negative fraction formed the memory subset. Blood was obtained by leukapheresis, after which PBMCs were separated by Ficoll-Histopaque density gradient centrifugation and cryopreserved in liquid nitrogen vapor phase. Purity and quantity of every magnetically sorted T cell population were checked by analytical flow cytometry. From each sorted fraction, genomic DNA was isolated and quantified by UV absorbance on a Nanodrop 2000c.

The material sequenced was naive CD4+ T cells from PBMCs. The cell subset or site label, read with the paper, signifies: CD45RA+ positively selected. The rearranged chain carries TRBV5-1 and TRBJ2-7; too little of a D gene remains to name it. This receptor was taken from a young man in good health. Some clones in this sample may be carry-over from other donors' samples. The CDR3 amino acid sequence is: CASSPEPSSYEQYF. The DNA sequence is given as TGCGCCAGCAGCCCTGAACCCAGCTCCTACGAGCAGTACTTC. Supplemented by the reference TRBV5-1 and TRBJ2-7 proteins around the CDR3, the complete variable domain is KAGVTQTPRYLIKTRGQQVTLSCSPISGHRSVSWYQQTPGQGLQFLFEYFSETQRNKGNFPGRFSGRQFSNSRSEMNVSTLELGDSALYLCASSPEPSSYEQYFGPGTRLTVT.